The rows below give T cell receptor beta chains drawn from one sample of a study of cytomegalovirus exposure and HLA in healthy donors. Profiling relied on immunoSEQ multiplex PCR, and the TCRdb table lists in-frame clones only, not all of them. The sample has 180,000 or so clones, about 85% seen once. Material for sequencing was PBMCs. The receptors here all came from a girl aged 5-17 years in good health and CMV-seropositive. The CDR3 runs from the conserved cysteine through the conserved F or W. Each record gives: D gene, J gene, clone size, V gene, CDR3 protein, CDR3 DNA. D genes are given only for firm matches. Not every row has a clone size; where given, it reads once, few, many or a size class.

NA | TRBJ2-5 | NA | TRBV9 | CASSGTGTQYF | TGTGCCAGCAGCGGAACAGGGACCCAGTACTTC
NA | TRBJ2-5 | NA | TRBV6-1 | CASGGVRSSETQYF | TGTGCCAGCGGAGGAGTGAGGAGCTCAGAGACCCAGTACTTC
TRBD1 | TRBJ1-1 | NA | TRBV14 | CASSLRTGVNTEAFF | TGTGCCAGCAGCCTTAGGACAGGCGTGAACACTGAAGCTTTCTTT
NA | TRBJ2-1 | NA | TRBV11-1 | CASSSGLTFEQFF | TGTGCCAGCAGCTCGGGACTCACCTTTGAGCAGTTCTTC
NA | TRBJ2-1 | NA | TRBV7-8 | CASSLELLSYNEQFF | TGTGCCAGCAGCTTAGAACTACTATCTTACAATGAGCAGTTCTTC
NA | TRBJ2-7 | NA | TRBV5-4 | CASSPPDSSAYEQYF | TGTGCCAGCAGCCCACCGGACAGCTCTGCCTACGAGCAGTACTTC
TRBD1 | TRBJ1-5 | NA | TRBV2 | CASRDRARQPQHF | TGTGCCAGCAGAGACAGGGCTCGACAGCCCCAGCATTTT
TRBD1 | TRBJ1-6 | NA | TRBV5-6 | CASSWDRGHSPLHF | TGTGCCAGCAGCTGGGACAGGGGACATTCACCCCTCCACTTT
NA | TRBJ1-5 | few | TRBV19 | CASGGRGWSQPQHF | TGTGCCAGCGGGGGGAGGGGCTGGAGTCAGCCCCAGCATTTT
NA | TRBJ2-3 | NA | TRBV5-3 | CARSLAFGAGGTDTQYF | TGTGCCAGAAGCTTGGCCTTCGGAGCGGGTGGCACAGATACGCAGTATTTT
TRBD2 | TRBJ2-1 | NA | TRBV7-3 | CASSLVNGGEQFF | TGTGCCAGCAGCTTAGTAAACGGGGGGGAGCAGTTCTTC
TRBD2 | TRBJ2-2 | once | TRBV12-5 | CASGFSLAGERGDTGELFF | TGTGCTAGTGGTTTCTCACTAGCGGGAGAGAGAGGGGACACCGGGGAGCTGTTTTTT
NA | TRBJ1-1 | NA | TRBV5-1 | CASSGAYTEAFF | TGCGCCAGCAGTGGGGCGTACACTGAAGCTTTCTTT
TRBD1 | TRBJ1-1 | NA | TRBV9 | CASSDGQGNTEAFF | TGTGCCAGCAGCGACGGACAGGGAAATACTGAAGCTTTCTTT
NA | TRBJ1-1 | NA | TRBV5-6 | CASRATGNTEAFF | TGTGCCAGCAGAGCCACAGGGAACACTGAAGCTTTCTTT
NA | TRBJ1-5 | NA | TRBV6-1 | CASSEAALGTSGKYSNQPQHF | TGTGCCAGCAGTGAAGCCGCCCTTGGGACATCCGGGAAGTATAGCAATCAGCCCCAGCATTTT
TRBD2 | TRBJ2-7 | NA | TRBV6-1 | CASRRLAVAF | TGTGCCAGCAGACGACTAGCGGTTGCCTTC
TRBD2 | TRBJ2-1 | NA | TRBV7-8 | CASSLERGSYNEQFF | TGTGCCAGCAGCTTAGAGCGGGGGTCCTACAATGAGCAGTTCTTC
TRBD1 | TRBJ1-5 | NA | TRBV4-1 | CASRGTGANQPQHF | TGCGCCAGCAGAGGGACAGGGGCCAATCAGCCCCAGCATTTT
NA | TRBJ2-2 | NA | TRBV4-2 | CASSQDPGVGGGELFF | TGTGCCAGCAGCCAAGACCCGGGGGTTGGCGGCGGGGAGCTGTTTTTT
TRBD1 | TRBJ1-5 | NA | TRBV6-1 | CASSGRDRGLSNQPQHF | TGTGCCAGCAGTGGCCGGGACAGGGGGCTTAGCAATCAGCCCCAGCATTTT
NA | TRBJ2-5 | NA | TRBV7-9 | CASSLESGLGETQYF | TGTGCCAGCAGCTTAGAATCAGGCCTGGGAGAGACCCAGTACTTC
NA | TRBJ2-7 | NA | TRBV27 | CASSLSPTSYEQYF | TGTGCCAGCAGTTTATCGCCTACTTCCTACGAGCAGTACTTC
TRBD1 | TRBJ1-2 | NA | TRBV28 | CATPGTGRINGYTF | TGTGCCACCCCTGGGACAGGGAGAATAAATGGCTACACCTTC
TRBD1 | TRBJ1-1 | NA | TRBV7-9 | CASSLVGGTGTEAFF | TGTGCCAGCAGCTTAGTTGGTGGGACAGGCACTGAAGCTTTCTTT
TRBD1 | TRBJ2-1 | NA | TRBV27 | CASRAAGQVLYNEQFF | TGTGCCAGCAGGGCCGCGGGACAGGTCCTCTACAATGAGCAGTTCTTC
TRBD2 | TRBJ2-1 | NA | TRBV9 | CASSPLAGAYNEQFF | TGTGCCAGCAGCCCTCTAGCGGGGGCTTACAATGAGCAGTTCTTC
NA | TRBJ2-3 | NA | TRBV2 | CASVERITDTQYF | TGTGCCAGCGTTGAGCGGATCACAGATACGCAGTATTTT
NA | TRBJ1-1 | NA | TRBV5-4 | CASSYDRTEAFF | TGTGCCAGCAGCTATGATAGAACTGAAGCTTTCTTT
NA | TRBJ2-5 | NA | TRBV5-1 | CASSLALTAIPQETQYF | TGCGCCAGCAGCTTGGCTTTGACAGCGATCCCCCAAGAGACCCAGTACTTC
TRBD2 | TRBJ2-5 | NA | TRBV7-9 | CASSPSQLAGATETQYF | TGTGCCAGCAGCCCTTCCCAGCTAGCGGGGGCTACAGAGACCCAGTACTTC
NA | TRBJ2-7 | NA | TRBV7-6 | CASSLGPRDEQYF | TGTGCCAGCAGCTTAGGCCCCAGGGACGAGCAGTACTTC
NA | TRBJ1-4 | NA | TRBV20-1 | CSPEGLTKLFF | TGCAGTCCTGAGGGCTTAACAAAACTGTTTTTT
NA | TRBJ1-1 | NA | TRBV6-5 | CASSYAREGTEAFF | TGTGCCAGCAGTTACGCCAGGGAAGGCACTGAAGCTTTCTTT
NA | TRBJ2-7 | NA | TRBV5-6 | CASSLPGAREQYF | TGTGCCAGCAGCTTACCGGGAGCTCGCGAGCAGTACTTC
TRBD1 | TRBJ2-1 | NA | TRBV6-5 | CASSYRGLKFDEQFF | TGTGCCAGCAGTTACAGGGGGCTAAAGTTCGATGAGCAGTTCTTC
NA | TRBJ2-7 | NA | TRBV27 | CASSHPRQVHEQYF | TGTGCCAGCAGTCACCCAAGACAAGTCCACGAGCAGTACTTC
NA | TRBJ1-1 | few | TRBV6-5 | CASSWVGENTEAFF | TGTGCCAGCAGTTGGGTAGGAGAGAACACTGAAGCTTTCTTT
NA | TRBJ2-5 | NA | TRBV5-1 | CASSLEGVRETQYF | TGCGCCAGCAGCTTGGAGGGGGTGAGAGAGACCCAGTACTTC
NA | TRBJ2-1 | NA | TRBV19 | CASSIGLAEDNEQFF | TGTGCCAGTAGTATCGGTCTAGCCGAGGACAATGAGCAGTTCTTC
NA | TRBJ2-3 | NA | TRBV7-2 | CASSLNWRAGTDTQYF | TGTGCCAGCAGCTTAAATTGGAGGGCCGGAACAGATACGCAGTATTTT
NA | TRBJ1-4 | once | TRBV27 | CASSPGQLKKLFF | TGTGCCAGCAGTCCCGGACAGTTAAAAAAACTGTTTTTT
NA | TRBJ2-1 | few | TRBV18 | CASSPVQRRDYNEQFF | TGTGCCAGCTCACCGGTGCAGCGGAGAGACTACAATGAGCAGTTCTTC
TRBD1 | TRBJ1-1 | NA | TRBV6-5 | CASRRQGRNTEAFF | TGTGCCAGCAGAAGACAGGGCAGGAACACTGAAGCTTTCTTT
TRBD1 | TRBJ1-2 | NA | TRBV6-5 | CASSEGALMGYTF | TGTGCCAGCAGTGAGGGGGCCCTTATGGGCTACACCTTC
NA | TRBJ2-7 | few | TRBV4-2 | CASSQREDEQYF | TGTGCCAGCAGCCAAAGGGAGGATGAGCAGTACTTC
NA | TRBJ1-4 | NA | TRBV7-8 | CASSLPWDVSLADEKLFF | TGTGCCAGCAGCTTGCCCTGGGATGTCAGCCTAGCGGATGAAAAACTGTTTTTT
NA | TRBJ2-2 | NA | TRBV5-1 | CASSPHGGSDTGELFF | TGCGCCAGCAGCCCCCACGGTGGGAGCGATACCGGGGAGCTGTTTTTT
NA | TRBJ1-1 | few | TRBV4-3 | CASSQLRDTYTEAFF | TGCGCCAGCAGCCAATTACGGGACACCTACACTGAAGCTTTCTTT
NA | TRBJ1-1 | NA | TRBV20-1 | CSPFREAFF | TGCAGTCCCTTCCGTGAAGCTTTCTTT
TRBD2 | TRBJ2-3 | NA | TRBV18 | CASSPGLAGGTDTQYF | TGTGCCAGCTCACCGGGACTAGCGGGGGGCACAGATACGCAGTATTTT